This T cell receptor (beta chain) was identified in a study of shared clonotypes between healthy human individuals. Broader study findings: Unshared clonotypes carried lower generation probabilities than those common to all four donors.

Everyone who donated was a Caucasian adult who lived in Nashville, Tennessee. In the case of this clone: Its antigen is as yet unknown.

CDR1 and CDR2 (germline): GTSNPN, SVGIG (reference sequence). V was pared by 4 bases and J by 0 bases, with 22 bases between. CDR3 length: 19 residues. Produced via immunoSEQ multiplex PCR; TCRdb's table is partial and in-frame only. The sample comprises a few million clones, over 85% of which are singletons, and 0.11% to 0.15% rests with the top ten. This TCR was recovered from a young man in good health. Sequencing was performed on naive CD4+ T cells sorted from blood. The subset here: CD45RA+ positively selected. J is TRBJ2-6 and V is TRBV30; no clear D gene. The CDR3 loop reads CAWKSLIRKTSSGANVLTF. As DNA, the CDR3 is TGTGCCTGGAAAAGTCTGATCAGGAAAACCAGCTCTGGGGCCAACGTCCTGACTTTC. The whole variable domain, filled in from reference TRBV30 and TRBJ2-6, reads SQTIHQWPATLVQPVGSPLSLECTVEGTSNPNLYWYRQAAGRGLQLLFYSVGIGQISSEVPQNLSASRPQDRQFILSSKKLLLSDSGFYLCAWKSLIRKTSSGANVLTFGAGSRLTVL.